Included here is one T cell receptor (beta chain) sequence, with context. As yet, its antigen is unknown. Other DNA sequences in the same sample also yield this CDR3. A sort by CD45RO/CCR7/CD25/CD127/CD95/CD27 yielded CD4+ naive, central memory, regulatory and stem cell-like memory cells. Of the isolated RNA, all was reverse transcribed, and so the sequenced material was expressed TCRB transcripts. Method: immunoSEQ multiplex PCR; TCRdb's copy keeps in-frame clones and lacks some. Of under 300,000 clones listed, around a quarter are singletons. This specimen comes from a study of beta chain features in type 1 diabetes. Notes on the study in general: In comparison with healthy donors, patients had naive, central memory and Treg TCRB repertoires that appeared more similar. PCR might favor shorter templates, equally in patients and controls. Patients with type 1 diabetes carried fewer insertions and had more deletions at their VDJ junctions.

Sequencing was performed on central memory CD4+ T cells from blood. The receptor was derived from a young man in good health.

This CDR3 reads CASRRTEQETQYF. Written as DNA, the CDR3 is TGTGCCAGCAGACGGACGGAACAAGAGACCCAGTACTTC. The chain employs TRBV2 and TRBJ2-5, with D unresolved. The ends were cut back, 6 bases at V and 2 bases at J, with 10 bases in the middle. In germline, CDR1 is SNHLY, CDR2 FYNNEI. There are 13 residues in the CDR3.